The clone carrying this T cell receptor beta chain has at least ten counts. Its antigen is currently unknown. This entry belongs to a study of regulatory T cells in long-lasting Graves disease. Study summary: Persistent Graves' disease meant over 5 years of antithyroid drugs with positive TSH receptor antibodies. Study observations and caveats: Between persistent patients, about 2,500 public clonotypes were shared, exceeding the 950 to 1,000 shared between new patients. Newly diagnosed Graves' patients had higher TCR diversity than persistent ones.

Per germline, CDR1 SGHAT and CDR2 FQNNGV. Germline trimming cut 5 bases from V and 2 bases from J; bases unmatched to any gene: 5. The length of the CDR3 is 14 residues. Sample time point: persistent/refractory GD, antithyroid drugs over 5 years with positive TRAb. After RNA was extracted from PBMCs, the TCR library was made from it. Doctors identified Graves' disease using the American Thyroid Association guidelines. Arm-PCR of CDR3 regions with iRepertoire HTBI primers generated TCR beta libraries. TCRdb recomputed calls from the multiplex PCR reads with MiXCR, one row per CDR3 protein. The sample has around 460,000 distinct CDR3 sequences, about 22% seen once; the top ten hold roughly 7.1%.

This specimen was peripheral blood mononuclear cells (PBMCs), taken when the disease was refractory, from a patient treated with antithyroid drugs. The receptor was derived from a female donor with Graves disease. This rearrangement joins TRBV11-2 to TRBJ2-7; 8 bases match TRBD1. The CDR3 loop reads CASSLPTGAYEQYF. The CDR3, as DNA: TGTGCCAGCAGCCTACCGACAGGGGCCTACGAGCAGTACTTC.